This is a list of T cell receptor beta chains from one sample in a study of blood T cell repertoires in COVID-19. TCRdb's table, derived via immunoSEQ multiplex PCR, lists solely in-frame clones and lacks some. The table has 110,000 to 150,000 clones, roughly four fifths seen once; the top ten hold approximately 4.1%. The sample was peripheral blood. Receptors were obtained from a woman aged 80 or over with acute or convalescent COVID-19. Both conserved end residues are part of each CDR3. D genes are given only for firm matches. Size is stated for part of the rows, as once, few or many counts, or as a class when the clone is expanded.

DNA	CDR3	J	size	D	V
TGCGCCAGCAGCCAACCTCGGGCAGGGCACTATGGCTACACCTTC	CASSQPRAGHYGYTF	TRBJ1-2	few	-	TRBV4-1
TGTGCCAGCAGCCCCAGGGTAGGGGCCAACGTCCTGACTTTC	CASSPRVGANVLTF	TRBJ2-6	-	-	TRBV2
TGTGCTAGTGGTTTGGTACCCTACCGGGACCCCACAGTCGGGACTGAATACAATGAGCAGTTCTTC	CASGLVPYRDPTVGTEYNEQFF	TRBJ2-1	once	-	TRBV12-5
TGTGCCAGCAGCCCAAGGGGTAGCGGAGTTCGAAGCTCCTACAATGAGCAGTTCTTC	CASSPRGSGVRSSYNEQFF	TRBJ2-1	-	-	TRBV14
TGTGCCAGCAGAGATAGCGGTCAAGAGACCCAGTACTTC	CASRDSGQETQYF	TRBJ2-5	once	-	TRBV6-5
TGTGCCAGCTCACCAACCTCCGTGACAACTGGCTACACCTTC	CASSPTSVTTGYTF	TRBJ1-2	-	-	TRBV18
TGTGCCAGCACCCTTGACAGGGCAGCATATGGCTACACCTTC	CASTLDRAAYGYTF	TRBJ1-2	-	TRBD1	TRBV2
TGTGCCAGCAGTTTGCGTGTCGGGCAGCCCCAGCATTTT	CASSLRVGQPQHF	TRBJ1-5	-	-	TRBV27
TGTGCCAGCAGCCAAGGGGGACAGAGGAACACTGAAGCTTTCTTT	CASSQGGQRNTEAFF	TRBJ1-1	-	TRBD1	TRBV3-1/TRBV3-2
TGTGCCAGCAGCGTAGGGCAGGGGGCCGCAGATACGCAGTATTTT	CASSVGQGAADTQYF	TRBJ2-3	-	TRBD1	TRBV9
TGTGCCAGCAGTTTTCTAAGCGGCCTCTACAATGAGCAGTTCTTC	CASSFLSGLYNEQFF	TRBJ2-1	-	-	TRBV27
TGCAGCGTTGAAGAAGGGAGCGTCTATGGCTACACCTTC	CSVEEGSVYGYTF	TRBJ1-2	few	-	TRBV29-1
TGTGCCAGCAGCTTGGACGGGAGGGCCTTCGGCGAGCAGTACTTC	CASSLDGRAFGEQYF	TRBJ2-7	once	TRBD2	TRBV5-5
TGCGCCAGCAGTGAGTCGATATTGGCAGGTAACAATGAGCAGTTCTTC	CASSESILAGNNEQFF	TRBJ2-1	-	-	TRBV10-1
TGCGCCAGCAGTCCGGGACAGGGCATCTCACCCCTCCACTTT	CASSPGQGISPLHF	TRBJ1-6	-	TRBD1	TRBV10-2
TGTGCCAGCAGCTTAGAGGGGAGGTCACCCCTCCACTTT	CASSLEGRSPLHF	TRBJ1-6	-	-	TRBV7-9
TGTGCCAGCAGCCAAGATACAGGAGGCAATCAGCCCCAGCATTTT	CASSQDTGGNQPQHF	TRBJ1-5	-	-	TRBV4-2
TGCGCCAGCAGCAGAGGACGGAGGCCATCCTACGAGCAGTACTTC	CASSRGRRPSYEQYF	TRBJ2-7	-	-	TRBV5-1
TGCGCCAGCAGCCAAGATCCTTCGATTCTGTGGGATAGCGGGAGGGCCCACGAGCAGTACTTC	CASSQDPSILWDSGRAHEQYF	TRBJ2-7	-	TRBD2	TRBV4-1
TGTGCCAGCAGCCAAGAGGGTGGGGGGTACAATGAGCAGTTCTTC	CASSQEGGGYNEQFF	TRBJ2-1	-	-	TRBV4-2
TGCAGCGTTTCTTACAGACGCTATGGCTACACCTTC	CSVSYRRYGYTF	TRBJ1-2	-	-	TRBV29-1
TGTGCCAGCAGCAACATTGGAAACACCATATATTTT	CASSNIGNTIYF	TRBJ1-3	-	-	TRBV11-2
TGTGCTAGTGACCGGGACAGGCCGATTTACAATGAGCAGTTCTTC	CASDRDRPIYNEQFF	TRBJ2-1	-	TRBD1	TRBV12-5
TGTGCCAGCAACTCTAGGCGTAACTATGGCTACACCTTC	CASNSRRNYGYTF	TRBJ1-2	-	-	TRBV7-9
TGCGCCAGCAGCCCAGGGACTTTAGGGAATGAGCAGTTCTTC	CASSPGTLGNEQFF	TRBJ2-1	once	-	TRBV5-1
TGTGCCAGCAGCCCAGGACTAGTGGGCGAGCAGTACTTC	CASSPGLVGEQYF	TRBJ2-7	-	TRBD2	TRBV5-6
TGTGCCAGCACCTATTTAAGTAGCGGGGGAAGAGAGACCCAGTACTTC	CASTYLSSGGRETQYF	TRBJ2-5	-	TRBD2	TRBV3-1/TRBV3-2
TGTGCCAGCAGTTACTCGGGGGGCGGGAGAGTCTACGAGCAGTACTTC	CASSYSGGGRVYEQYF	TRBJ2-7	once	-	TRBV6-5
TGTGCCACCAGCGGACCTACCCGGGACAGCTCCTACAATGAGCAGTTCTTC	CATSGPTRDSSYNEQFF	TRBJ2-1	-	TRBD1	TRBV24-1
TGTGCCAGCTCAAGTAACAGGGAGGAGCAGTTCTTC	CASSSNREEQFF	TRBJ2-1	few	-	TRBV18
TGTGCCAGCAGTTTATTCCGGGGGGGCCGAGGCAATGAGCAGTTCTTC	CASSLFRGGRGNEQFF	TRBJ2-1	-	TRBD2	TRBV28
TGTGCCAGCAGCAGACAGGGGGCTAATTCACCCCTCCACTTT	CASSRQGANSPLHF	TRBJ1-6	-	TRBD1	TRBV3-1/TRBV3-2
TGCAGTGCCGTAGCGGGGGAGACCCAGTACTTC	CSAVAGETQYF	TRBJ2-5	-	TRBD2	TRBV20-1
TGCGCCAGCAGTGAAGTGCGGGGGCCAAGCTACGAGCAGTACTTC	CASSEVRGPSYEQYF	TRBJ2-7	-	-	TRBV10-1
TGCGCCAGCAGCGTCAGTCCCGACTACGAGCAGTACTTC	CASSVSPDYEQYF	TRBJ2-7	-	-	TRBV5-1
TGTGCCTGGAGTGTACCCGAGGTCTATGGCTACACCTTC	CAWSVPEVYGYTF	TRBJ1-2	once	-	TRBV30
TGTGCCACCAGTGATTTGTATGAGGCGGGATCCTCTGGAAACACCATATATTTT	CATSDLYEAGSSGNTIYF	TRBJ1-3	-	-	TRBV24-1
TGTGCCAGCAGCCAAGATCAGGGTGGCTACACCTTC	CASSQDQGGYTF	TRBJ1-2	-	-	TRBV3-1/TRBV3-2
TGTGCCAGCAGTTTATTCAGGAACACTGAAGCTTTCTTT	CASSLFRNTEAFF	TRBJ1-1	-	-	TRBV27
TGTGCCTGGAGCTATTCCAGGGGGAATTCACCCCTCCACTTT	CAWSYSRGNSPLHF	TRBJ1-6	-	TRBD1	TRBV30
TGTGCCAGCAGTGTCAGTTCCTATGGCTACACCTTC	CASSVSSYGYTF	TRBJ1-2	-	-	TRBV2
TGTGCCAGCAGTTACTCGACGGGCAGGGGAACTGAAGCTTTCTTT	CASSYSTGRGTEAFF	TRBJ1-1	-	-	TRBV6-5
TGTGCCAGCCGACCAGGGGGAGGTGATGGCTACACCTTC	CASRPGGGDGYTF	TRBJ1-2	-	TRBD1	TRBV28
TGTGCCAGTAGTCTCGACTCGCCTTGGGGACAGGGGTATGGCTACACCTTC	CASSLDSPWGQGYGYTF	TRBJ1-2	-	TRBD1	TRBV19
TGCGCCAGCAGCCCCAGGGGACAGCAAAGCTCCTACAATGAGCAGTTCTTC	CASSPRGQQSSYNEQFF	TRBJ2-1	-	TRBD1	TRBV5-1
TGTGCCAGCAAGGTGGTAGGACAGGGAAACTATGGCTACACCTTC	CASKVVGQGNYGYTF	TRBJ1-2	-	TRBD1	TRBV4-2